Listed below are T cell receptor beta chains from one sample, sequenced in a study of blood T cells in healthy people across ages. Via MiXCR, TCRdb re-called the 5' RACE reads, giving one row per CDR3 protein. The sample shows hundreds of thousands of distinct CDR3 sequences, around 43% of them seen only once. Sequenced material: blood. The receptor source for this set is a man aged 60 to 69 in good health. Both conserved end residues are part of each CDR3. The order of the fields is J gene, D gene, V gene, clone size, CDR3 protein, CDR3 DNA. A D gene is named only where the DNA matches it firmly. Size is omitted from some rows. Given values are once, few, many or a class for expanded clones.

>TRBJ2-1|TRBD2|TRBV7-2|.
CASSPRGSGGWYNEQFF
TGTGCCAGCAGCCCCCGGGGTAGCGGGGGGTGGTACAATGAGCAGTTCTTC
>TRBJ2-7|.|TRBV15|.
CATTSRGSYEQYF
TGTGCCACCACCTCCAGGGGATCCTACGAGCAGTACTTC
>TRBJ2-3|TRBD1|TRBV29-1|.
CSAEKGARTTDTQYF
TGCAGCGCCGAAAAGGGGGCTCGTACCACAGATACGCAGTATTTT
>TRBJ2-1|.|TRBV7-2|.
CASTPWGEQFF
TGTGCCAGCACCCCCTGGGGCGAGCAGTTCTTC
>TRBJ1-4|TRBD1|TRBV7-8|once
CASSLDGGGMTNEKLFF
TGTGCCAGCAGCTTAGATGGAGGGGGCATGACTAATGAAAAACTGTTTTTT
>TRBJ2-1|TRBD2|TRBV12-3/TRBV12-4|.
CASSISGGPGEQFF
TGTGCCAGCAGTATATCGGGGGGGCCGGGTGAGCAGTTCTTC
>TRBJ2-1|.|TRBV24-1|.
CATSDRSNEQFF
TGTGCCACCAGTGACCGGAGCAATGAGCAGTTCTTC
>TRBJ2-1|.|TRBV6-2/TRBV6-3|few
CASSYSDSDEQFF
TGTGCCAGCAGTTATTCCGACAGTGATGAGCAGTTCTTC
>TRBJ2-7|TRBD1|TRBV29-1|.
CSVEGVFMLWGQGSYEQYF
TGCAGCGTTGAAGGTGTTTTCATGCTGTGGGGACAGGGATCTTACGAGCAGTACTTC
>TRBJ1-1|.|TRBV5-1|.
CASSPASTNTEAFF
TGCGCCAGCAGCCCGGCCAGTACGAACACTGAAGCTTTCTTT
>TRBJ2-3|TRBD2|TRBV20-1|.
CSARDSGGADTQYF
TGCAGTGCTAGAGATAGCGGGGGTGCAGATACGCAGTATTTT
>TRBJ2-1|TRBD2|TRBV5-1|few
CASSIPGTTYNEQFF
TGCGCCAGCAGCATCCCCGGGACTACATACAATGAGCAGTTCTTC